Below are 5 T cell receptor beta chains sequenced from a single sample in a study of blood T cells in healthy people across ages. Sample-barcoded 5' priming and a J-beta primer mix drove a second PCR of 7 to 11 cycles. TCRdb recomputed calls from the 5' RACE reads with MiXCR, one row per CDR3 protein. The repertoire holds 780,000 or so distinct CDR3 sequences, with roughly 56% as singletons. Sequencing was carried out using blood. Every receptor here comes from a man aged 35 to 55 in good health.

This rearrangement joins TRBV6-1 to TRBJ2-7; unclear D gene. V was clipped by 2 bases and J by 2 bases, with 10 bases between them. The CDR3 contains 14 residues. The germline V gene encodes CDR1 MNHNS and CDR2 SASEGT. CDR3 in amino acids: CASSEHPGPYEQYF. The CDR3 coding sequence is TGTGCCAGCAGTGAACACCCGGGCCCCTACGAGCAGTACTTC.

The CDR3 protein is CASSLFQAGTRGLGYTF. Here the CDR3 DNA reads TGTGCCAGCAGCTTATTTCAGGCGGGGACACGGGGACTCGGCTACACCTTC. V and J are TRBV13 and TRBJ1-2; D is possibly TRBD1 (6 bases). The length of the CDR3 is 17 residues. Per germline, CDR1 PRHDT and CDR2 FYEKMQ (reference sequence). V was clipped by 2 bases and J by 8 bases, with 24 bases between them.

This clonotype was picked up one time. V and J are TRBV7-9 and TRBJ2-2; 10 bases match TRBD1. The CDR3 is 17 residues long. The J segment lost 3 bases and the V segment lost 3 bases, leaving 7 bases of the junction unmatched. Germline CDR1 and CDR2: SEHNR and FQNEAQ (reference sequence). CDR3 amino acids: CASSFPPGQGYTGELFF. The CDR3 nucleotides read TGTGCCAGCAGCTTCCCCCCGGGACAGGGGTACACCGGGGAGCTGTTTTTT. The entire variable domain, with the rest obtained from reference TRBV7-9 and TRBJ2-2, is as follows: DTGVSQNPRHKITKRGQNVTFRCDPISEHNRLYWYRQTLGQGPEFLTYFQNEAQLEKSRLLSDRFSAERPKGSFSTLEIQRTEQGDSAMYLCASSFPPGQGYTGELFFGEGSRLTVL.

The chain links TRBV29-1 to TRBJ2-3; tentatively, D is TRBD2 (6 bases). Trimming pared 2 bases from V and 6 bases from J, leaving 9 bases between. The CDR3 covers 12 residues. Germline CDR1 is SQVTM and CDR2 is ANQGSEA. The DNA for the CDR3 is TGCAGCGTTGAACCGGGAGTGGATACGCAGTATTTT. Translating it yields CSVEPGVDTQYF.

The chain recombines TRBV28 with TRBJ2-5, with a tentative D call TRBD2 (6 bases). Matching the DNA end better, TRBJ2-7 makes the J call doubtful. This CDR3 comprises 15 residues. Germline V CDR1 and CDR2: MDHEN, SYDVKM. The CDR3 coding sequence is TGTGCCAGCAGTTCCGTTTGGGACTCCCGCTACGAGCAGTACTTC. Translation: CASSSVWDSRYEQYF.